These 8 T cell receptor beta chains came from one sample sequenced in a study of T cell repertoires in ileal Crohn's disease. TCRdb's copy holds only in-frame clones and misses some; the assay was immunoSEQ multiplex PCR. Here the sample spans around 17,000 clones, 88% being singletons. The specimen sequenced was ileal tissue. The source is an adult with Crohn's disease.

This chain links TRBV5-6 with TRBJ2-1; tentative D call: TRBD1 (5 bases). The germline V gene encodes CDR1 SGHDT and CDR2 YYEEEE. The V and J ends lost 0 bases and 1 base respectively, with 14 bases between them. This CDR3 region has 17 residues. CDR3 region: CASSLGPQKGSYNEQFF. CDR3 bases: TGTGCCAGCAGCTTGGGACCCCAGAAGGGGTCCTACAATGAGCAGTTCTTC.

This clone appeared once. The chain combines TRBV5-1 with TRBJ2-3, with D possibly TRBD1 on 6 matching bases. Per the germline V gene, CDR1 is SGHRS and CDR2 is YFSETQ. The CDR3 loop spans 15 amino acids. Trimming removed 4 bases from V and 4 bases from J, with 16 bases in between. CDR3 nucleotides: TGCGCCAGCAGCCTACAGGGTTACGGGGCAGATACGCAGTATTTT. Translation: CASSLQGYGADTQYF.

The CDR3 protein is CASSSGTGVYNEQFF. In nucleotides, the CDR3 is TGTGCCAGCAGCTCCGGGACAGGAGTTTACAATGAGCAGTTCTTC. The gene calls are TRBV5-5 and TRBJ2-1, with 8 bases fitting TRBD1. V was pared by 3 bases and J by 4 bases, with 6 bases of the junction left unmatched. CDR1 and CDR2 from the germline V gene are SGHKS and YYEKEE (reference sequence). CDR3 length equals 15 residues.

The rearrangement joins TRBV27 to TRBJ2-5; the D is unclear. The J call may be wrong; the DNA end is better matched by TRBJ2-7. The CDR3 extends over 15 amino acids. CDR1 and CDR2 from the germline V gene are MNHEY and SMNVEV (reference sequence). In nucleotides, the CDR3 is TGTGCCAGCAGTCCATACCGAGAGATAACCTACGAGCAGTACTTC. Protein: CASSPYREITYEQYF.

This chain uses TRBV2 with TRBJ2-6; D call uncertain. This CDR3 has 14 residues. V was pared by 6 bases and J by 0 bases, with 6 bases between. From germline, CDR1 is SNHLY and CDR2 FYNNEI. The chain's CDR3 is CASSSSSGANVLTF. CDR3 bases: TGTGCCAGCAGCTCCAGCTCTGGGGCCAACGTCCTGACTTTC.

This chain uses TRBV30 with TRBJ2-1; 10 nucleotides agree with TRBD1. Germline lookup yields CDR1 GTSNPN and CDR2 SVGIG (reference sequence). The CDR3 is made up of 14 amino acids. V was clipped by 5 bases and J by 9 bases; unmatched bases: 10. As DNA, the CDR3 is TGTGCCTGGGAAGTGGGACAGGGGTGGGCTGAGCAGTTCTTC. As protein: CAWEVGQGWAEQFF.

The chain employs TRBV19 and TRBJ2-1; the match to TRBD2 covers 8 bases. The CDR3 totals 15 residues. Germline loops: CDR1 LNHDA, CDR2 SQIVND (reference sequence). V gave up 4 bases and J gave up 6 bases; unmatched junction bases: 8. Here the CDR3 reads CASSTTERESNEQFF. The CDR3 DNA is TGTGCCAGTAGTACTACTGAGCGGGAGTCCAATGAGCAGTTCTTC.

The V gene is TRBV5-4, the J gene TRBJ1-3, with TRBD1 as a possible D gene (5 bases). CDR1 and CDR2 from the germline V gene are SGHNT and YYREEE (reference sequence). The CDR3 extends over 15 amino acids. Trimming left V 2 bases short and J 4 bases short, with 13 bases between. CDR3 amino acids: CASSFGGAHGNTIYF. The CDR3 nucleotides are TGTGCCAGCAGCTTTGGAGGGGCGCACGGAAACACCATATATTTT.